This T cell receptor beta chain stems from a study of identical twins (dated by TCRdb to the mid-2010s). At the level of the whole study: The study deep-sequenced TCR alpha and beta repertoires from monozygotic twins, unrelated adults of various ages and cord blood to test whether fetal clonotypes persist. Replicate twin experiments were performed at different times using different library preparation protocols to rule out contamination.

Beyond this particular receptor, the publication reports: Zero-insertion analyses could be partly confounded by invariant T cells such as MAIT and iNKT, although diverse VJ usage argued against such confounding for most clonotypes. Excess twin sharing in beta out-of-frame sequences was weaker because fewer shared sequences lowered the signal-to-noise ratio. Abundant cord blood beta clonotypes carried fewer insertions; young adult naive repertoires showed a weaker similar trend, while memory repertoires showed none. Recombination models systematically underestimated out-of-frame TCR alpha sharing in monozygotic twins but agreed with sharing between unrelated individuals. Because the same donors could not be followed over many years, the conclusions depended on cross-sectional statistical analysis. Compared with coincidental sharing between unrelated individuals, out-of-frame TCR alpha sequences shared between twins had an excess of sequences with low generation probability.

As regards this clonotype: Its antigen remains unidentified. No base quality values were provided; no much bigger clone lies one nucleotide off.

The library was made by 5' RACE. TCRdb records Illumina HiSeq 2000 as the sequencer. A universal primer binding site was added through template switching, and the final cDNA carried a unique molecular identifier so that TCR cDNA molecules could be counted accurately. Specific primers in the conserved constant-segment region were used to synthesize first-strand cDNA for the TCR alpha and beta chains. Each cDNA library was double barcoded, with a SMART-Mk sample barcode plus Illumina barcodes, to control for contamination. TruSeq adapter sequences and Illumina sample barcodes were added in two successive PCR steps. Sequencing of the TCR alpha and beta cDNA libraries was done on the Illumina HiSeq platform using custom primers. In the source study's methods: Unique molecular identifiers were extracted from raw reads with MiGEC, and CDR3 positions were determined with MiXCR. For each individual, recombination models were inferred using an EM algorithm with the repgenHMM and IGoR tools. The analysis of shared clonotypes was done with the tcR package in R, with sharing normalized by the product of cloneset sizes. Out-of-frame nonproductive sequences were analyzed to study raw recombination free of thymic and clonal selection effects. TCRdb took the public reads, trimmed them with fastp at Q25, ran MiXCR for clone calling and kept in-frame beta chains. Rows are unified per CDR3 protein, each entry keeping the most common DNA and genes. In this record, the V and J calls reflect TCRdb's handling and not the investigators' own analysis. Across this sample there are 250,000 to 350,000 distinct CDR3 sequences, with over 8.5% seen only once. The top ten hold 7% to 8.5% of the sample.

Every donor in the study was a healthy Caucasian. Three pairs of female monozygotic twins, all aged roughly 18 to 29 years, were included in the twin cohort. Positive isolation kits from Invitrogen were used to isolate the CD4+ and CD8+ T cell populations. These data were also reused for a study on yellow fever vaccine responses in identical twins. Per the second study: The T cell response to vaccination in identical twins was reported by the authors to appear partly convergent and partly personalized. Focusing on identical twins, the study followed the T cell clones that responded to the vaccine, and did so with precision.

This TCR came from a young woman in good health. The sequencing sample was made of CD8+ T cells sorted from blood.

The CDR3 reads CASSLMTEPMPGTDTQYF. The DNA reads as follows: TGTGCCAGCAGTCTAATGACGGAACCAATGCCCGGCACAGATACGCAGTATTTT. The chain couples TRBV2 to TRBJ2-3, with no reliable assignment of the D segment. The CDR3 runs 18 residues from the cysteine to the phenylalanine. Just CDR3 DNA is preserved here, 54 bases in frame from base 1. V is pared back by 5 bases and J by 1 base, with 22 bases lying between the germline termini. The germline V gene sets CDR1 to SNHLY and CDR2 to FYNNEI.